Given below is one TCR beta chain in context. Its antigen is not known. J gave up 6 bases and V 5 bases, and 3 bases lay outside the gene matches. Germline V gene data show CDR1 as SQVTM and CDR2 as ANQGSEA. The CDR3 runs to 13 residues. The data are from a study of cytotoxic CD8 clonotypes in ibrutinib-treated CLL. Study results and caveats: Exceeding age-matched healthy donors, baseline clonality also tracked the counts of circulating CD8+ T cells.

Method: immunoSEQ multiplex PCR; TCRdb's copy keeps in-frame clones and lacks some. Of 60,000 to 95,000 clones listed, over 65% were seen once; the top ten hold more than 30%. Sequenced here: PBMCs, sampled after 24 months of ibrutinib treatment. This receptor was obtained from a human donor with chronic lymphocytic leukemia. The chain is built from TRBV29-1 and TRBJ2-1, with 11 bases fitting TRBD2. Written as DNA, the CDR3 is TGCAGCGTTCGACTAGCGGGATTCAATGAGCAGTTCTTC. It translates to CSVRLAGFNEQFF.